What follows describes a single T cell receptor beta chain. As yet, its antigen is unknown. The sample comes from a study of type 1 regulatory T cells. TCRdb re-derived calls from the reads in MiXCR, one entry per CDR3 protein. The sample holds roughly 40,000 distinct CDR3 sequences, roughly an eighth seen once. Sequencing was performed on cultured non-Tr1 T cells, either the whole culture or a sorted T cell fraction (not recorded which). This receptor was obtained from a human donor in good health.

The chain's CDR3 is CASSQDGQNNQPQHF. The CDR3 nucleotides read TGTGCCAGCAGCCAAGATGGACAGAACAATCAGCCCCAGCATTTT. The chain links TRBV4-2 to TRBJ1-5; perhaps TRBD1 as D (6 bases). This CDR3 spans 15 amino acids. Trimming stripped 0 bases from V and 3 bases from J, with 9 bases between. CDR1 and CDR2 from the germline V gene are LGHNA and YNFKEQ.